What follows is one T cell receptor beta chain and its context. Antigen specificity is unknown. This entry comes from a study of cytomegalovirus exposure and HLA in healthy donors. Study results and limitations: Serostatus for CMV was the only available immune exposure information.

Germline CDR1 is LNHDA and CDR2 is SQIVND (reference sequence). CDR3 length: 15 amino acids. V was cut by 3 bases and J by 5 bases, with 13 bases left in between. Amplification used 60 Vbeta primers and 13 Jbeta primers. The method was immunoSEQ multiplex PCR; TCRdb's version includes in-frame clones alone and lacks a portion of them. The sample has about 170,000 clones; roughly 85% are singletons. The donors, nominally healthy at sampling, likely had unrecorded immune exposures. What was sequenced was PBMCs. The clonotype originates from a man aged 25-40 years in good health and CMV-seropositive. The chain joins TRBV19 to TRBJ2-2, with a tentative D call TRBD1 (5 bases). CDR3 sequence: CASSIEGALTGELFF. The CDR3 bases are TGTGCCAGTAGTATTGAAGGGGCTTTGACCGGGGAGCTGTTTTTT.